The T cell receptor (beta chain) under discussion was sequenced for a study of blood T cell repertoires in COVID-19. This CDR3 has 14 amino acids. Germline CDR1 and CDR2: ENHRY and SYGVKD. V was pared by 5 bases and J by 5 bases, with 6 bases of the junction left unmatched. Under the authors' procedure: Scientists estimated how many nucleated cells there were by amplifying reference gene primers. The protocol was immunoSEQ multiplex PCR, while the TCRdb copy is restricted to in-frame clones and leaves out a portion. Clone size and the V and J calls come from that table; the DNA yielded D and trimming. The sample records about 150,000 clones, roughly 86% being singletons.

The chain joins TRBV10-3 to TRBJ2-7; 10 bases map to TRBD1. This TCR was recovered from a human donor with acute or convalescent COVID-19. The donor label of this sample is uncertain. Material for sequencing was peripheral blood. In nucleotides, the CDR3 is TGTGCCATCAGTAAAGGGACAGGGGAAAACGAGCAGTACTTC. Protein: CAISKGTGENEQYF.